This TCR beta chain was recovered during a study of vaccination and CD4 T cells after COVID-19. In the study overall: Convalescent persons amounted to six males plus four females, two of whom were Hispanic.

Trimming removed 1 base at V and 5 bases at J, with 17 bases between. This CDR3 contains 16 residues. The germline CDR1 and CDR2 sequences are SGHTA and FQGTGA. Documented treatment: approximately nine-day PBMC culture with coronavirus spike peptide pools or control peptides (ViraFEST assay). From the unexposed donor, CD4+ T cells were collected ahead of the COVID-19 pandemic (2011-2018). Each well received some 2.2 million PBMCs, cultured with roughly 9.9 IU/ml IL-2 and 8 to 10 ug/ml peptide pools. Concerning this clonotype: Antigen: not known.

The study, taken as a whole, reports: This study had few convalescent patients and no early post-infection samples.

CD4+ T cells that had been cultured provided DNA sequenced with the Oncomine TCR Beta short-read assay. Extraction of genomic DNA was performed on cultured CD4+ T cells. One entry per CDR3 protein, called by TCRdb with MiXCR from the PCR reads. The top ten clones hold around 23% of a sample with 9,100 or so distinct CDR3 sequences, approximately 34% of them seen once. The origin of this receptor is a human donor in good health. Sequencing was carried out using CD4+ T cells from blood, cultured in vitro. The V and J genes are TRBV7-3 and TRBJ1-1, with D possibly being TRBD1 (6 bases). The CDR3 bases are TGTGCCAGCAGCTTAATGGGGGGCCGGCCCCATACTGAAGCTTTCTTT. Its translation: CASSLMGGRPHTEAFF.